This T cell receptor beta chain was sequenced for a study of blood T cell repertoires in COVID-19. This CDR3 has 15 amino acids. CDR1 is SGDLS and CDR2 is YYNGEE in the germline V gene. Deletions cut 4 bases from V and 7 bases from J, with 15 bases between. TCRdb's copy holds only in-frame clones and misses some; the assay was immunoSEQ multiplex PCR. The profile shows a few hundred thousand clones, approximately 89% of them singletons. Participants were placed into cohorts based on the clinical history they reported. Recovered status applied to Cohort 3 donors who had two consecutive negative PCRs. It also applied to those with clearance or with symptom resolution.

The V call is TRBV9, the J call TRBJ1-6; maybe TRBD1 (5 bases). This receptor was identified in a woman aged 40 to 50 who had recovered from COVID-19. The source material was PBMCs or T cells enriched from blood (not recorded which). CDR3 nucleotide sequence: TGTGCCAGCAGCCCAGGACACGGTAAAAATTCACCCCTCCACTTT. Translated: CASSPGHGKNSPLHF.